This T cell receptor (beta chain) was obtained from a study of T cell clonotyping in hematopoietic cell transplantation (dated by TCRdb to 2020 to 2023). Broadly, across the study: A total of 120 to 150 blood samples were gathered in the study from roughly 37 consecutive transplant recipients along with their related donors. Patients were recruited between September 2015 and January 2017 and followed until September 2020 or death. Beyond this particular receptor, the publication reports: Only a small fraction of recipient repertoires overlapped donor repertoires, with over 97% appearing de novo at the given depth. Broader TCR repertoire diversity after transplant was predicted by Inverse Simpson Index values from donors and from recipients before transplant. Sample size was limited, and cells were not sorted, so CD4 and CD8 repertoire contributions could not be separated. After transplant, TCR diversity in recipients dropped, and pathologically expanded clonotypes climbed progressively between day 30 and day 180.

The CDR3 measures 14 amino acids from cysteine to phenylalanine. Just CDR3 DNA is preserved here, 42 bases in frame from base 1. The germline V gene (reference sequence) supplies CDR1 GTSNPN and CDR2 SVGIG. Trimming leaves V shorter by 7 bases and J shorter by 3 bases, with the junction holding 8 bases beyond the gene matches. With the immunoSEQ assay, which is a bias-controlled multiplex PCR relying on V- and J-specific primers, TCR beta CDR3 regions were amplified from genomic DNA. A proprietary barcode and Illumina adapter sequences were added to the CDR3 amplicons in a second PCR step. An Illumina MiSeq instrument was used for sequencing of the CDR3 libraries. Regarding the original processing steps: Export and quality control were performed with immunoSEQ Analyzer 3.0, and downstream analyses were performed with R Bioconductor and Immunarch. Only productive rearrangements in the normalized downsampled data set went into calculating the repertoire metrics. In the normalized cohort, a clonotype counted as pathologically expanded if the clonotype was larger than 5 templates. The Inverse Simpson Index served as the measure of repertoire diversity. To capture all clonotypes, CMV-specificity analyses were performed on the non-normalized data set. In its TCRdb copy, this immuneACCESS table keeps in-frame sequences only and misses some clones. Where compared with another copy, unresolved V genes explain less than half of these, and the others have no known cause. Clone size and the V and J calls come from that table; the DNA yielded D and trimming. In this sample the table shows some 30,000 clones, approximately 94% of which occur a single time. The top ten clones comprise approximately 1.5% of the sample.

Note on this clone: The antigen it binds to is not known. One base away there is no much larger clone; base qualities are not given.

Blood samples for TCR beta sequencing were provided by related transplant donors. Using Nuclei Lysis Solution, genomic DNA was extracted from unfractionated peripheral blood mononuclear cells that were either fresh or cryopreserved. In this chain, TRBV30 is recombined with TRBJ2-1, with 8 central nucleotides matching TRBD1. This receptor was obtained from a man aged 45 to 65 in good health. Some clones in this sample may be carry-over from other donors' samples. The material sequenced was peripheral blood mononuclear cells. The nucleotide sequence is TGTGCCTCGACAGGGGTCCGAAGCTACAATGAGCAGTTCTTC. This translates into CASTGVRSYNEQFF.